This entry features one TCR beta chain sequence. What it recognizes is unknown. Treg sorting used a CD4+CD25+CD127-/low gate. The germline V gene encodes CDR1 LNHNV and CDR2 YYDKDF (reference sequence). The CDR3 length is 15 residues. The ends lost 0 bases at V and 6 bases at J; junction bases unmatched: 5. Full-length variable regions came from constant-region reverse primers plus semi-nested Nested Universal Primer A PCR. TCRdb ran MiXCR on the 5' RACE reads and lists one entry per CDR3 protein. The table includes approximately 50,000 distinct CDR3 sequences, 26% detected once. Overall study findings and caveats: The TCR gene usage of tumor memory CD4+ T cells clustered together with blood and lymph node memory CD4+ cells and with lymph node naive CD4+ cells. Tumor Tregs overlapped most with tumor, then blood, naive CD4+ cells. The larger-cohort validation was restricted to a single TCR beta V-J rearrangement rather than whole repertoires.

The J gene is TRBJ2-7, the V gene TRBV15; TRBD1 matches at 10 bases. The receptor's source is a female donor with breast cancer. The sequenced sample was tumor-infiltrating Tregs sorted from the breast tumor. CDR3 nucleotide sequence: TGTGCCACCAGCAGAGACGCGACAGGGGGCCGCGAGCAGTACTTC. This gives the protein CATSRDATGGREQYF. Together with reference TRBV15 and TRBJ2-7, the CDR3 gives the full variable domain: DAMVIQNPRYQVTQFGKPVTLSCSQTLNHNVMYWYQQKSSQAPKLLFHYYDKDFNNEADTPDNFQSRRPNTSFCFLDIRSPGLGDTAMYLCATSRDATGGREQYFGPGTRLTVT.